This T cell receptor (beta chain) was observed in a study of T cells in Graves' hyperthyroidism and ophthalmopathy. This clonotype has only a few counts. TCR beta CDR3 region amplification was performed from RNA transcripts. First-round RT-PCR with HTBI primers amplified the TCR CDR3 region. In TCRdb, the multiplex PCR reads were re-called with MiXCR into one record per CDR3 protein. The sample includes 130,000 to 150,000 distinct CDR3 sequences, roughly a fifth of them seen just once. V shed 1 base and J 4 bases; nucleotides not matched to a gene: 5. This CDR3 contains 14 residues. From germline, CDR1 is DFQATT and CDR2 SNEGSKA (reference sequence).

The sequence derives from a woman in her fifties or sixties with Graves' hyperthyroidism that later progressed to Graves' ophthalmopathy. V and J are TRBV20-1 and TRBJ2-3; TRBD2 matches 7 bases. Sequences were obtained from blood. The CDR3 region has the DNA TGCAGTGCTAGAGTAGCGGGCCGGGCAGATACGCAGTATTTT. This codes for CSARVAGRADTQYF.